Following are 10 T cell receptor beta chains from one sample sequenced in a study of blood T cell repertoires in COVID-19. Sequencing was performed with immunoSEQ multiplex PCR; in TCRdb, only in-frame clones are kept and a portion is missing. This sample has 250,000 or so clones; approximately 90% occur once, and the top ten carry about 3%. The source material was PBMCs or T cells enriched from blood (not recorded which). These TCRs come from a man aged 35-49 years who had been exposed to COVID-19.

This chain uses TRBV12-3 or TRBV12-4 with TRBJ1-2; D call uncertain. This CDR3 is built from 12 residues. V lost 6 bases and J lost 8, with 13 bases in between. In DNA, the CDR3 is TGTGCCAGCAGCCGCCGGGAGGGCGGCTACACCTTC. It is translated as CASSRREGGYTF.

The chain couples TRBV4-3 to TRBJ2-4, with a tentative D call TRBD1 (6 bases). The CDR3 is made up of 16 amino acids. CDR1 is LGHNA, CDR2 YSLEER, per germline. The V end lost 0 bases, the J end lost 1 base, and 10 bases lay between the germline ends. The CDR3 is CASSQDAQGAKNIQYF. The CDR3 nucleotides read TGCGCCAGCAGCCAAGATGCTCAGGGGGCCAAAAACATTCAGTACTTC.

The chain links TRBV20-1 to TRBJ2-5; TRBD2 agrees at 7 bases. The CDR3 is made up of 14 amino acids. Per germline, CDR1 DFQATT and CDR2 SNEGSKA (reference sequence). The trim removed 3 bases at V and 2 bases at J, leaving 6 bases unmatched. The CDR3 DNA reads as TGCAGTGCTAGTGGGGTGCGGGAGCAAGAGACCCAGTACTTC. It is translated as CSASGVREQETQYF.

The genes are TRBV9 and TRBJ2-5; 7 bases agree with TRBD1. There are 15 residues in the CDR3. Germline trimming cut 5 bases from V and 2 bases from J; bases unmatched to any gene: 9. Germline V gives CDR1 SGDLS, CDR2 YYNGEE. The CDR3 DNA reads as TGTGCCAGCAGTGTACAGGGGTCGGGACAAGAGACCCAGTACTTC. Protein sequence: CASSVQGSGQETQYF.

This clone was seen only once. The chain employs TRBV18 and TRBJ2-7, with a possible D match to TRBD1 (5 bases). Germline CDR1 is KGHSH and CDR2 is LQKENI. V was shortened by 0 bases and J by 3 bases, with 9 bases between the two germline ends. The CDR3 extends over 14 amino acids. The CDR3 nucleotides read TGTGCCAGCTCACCACCGTCCGGACACTACGAGCAGTACTTC. This translates into CASSPPSGHYEQYF.

The chain employs TRBV11-2 and TRBJ2-5; TRBD1 matches at 7 bases. The CDR3 sequence is 14 residues long. With 5 bases clipped from V and 7 bases from J, the junction kept 10 bases outside the gene matches. Per germline, CDR1 SGHAT and CDR2 FQNNGV. The CDR3: CASSLGQATGTQYF. CDR3 coding DNA: TGTGCCAGCAGCCTAGGACAGGCGACCGGGACCCAGTACTTC. Drawing the rest from reference TRBV11-2 and TRBJ2-5, the complete variable domain is EAGVAQSPRYKIIEKRQSVAFWCNPISGHATLYWYQQILGQGPKLLIQFQNNGVVDDSQLPKDRFSAERLKGVDSTLKIQPAKLEDSAVYLCASSLGQATGTQYFGPGTRLLVL.

V and J are TRBV28 and TRBJ1-4; TRBD1 matches 8 bases. Germline CDR1 and CDR2: MDHEN and SYDVKM. V dropped 5 bases and J dropped 7; count of bases not matched to a gene: 9. CDR3 length equals 15 residues. CDR3 in amino acids: CASSTPGQGSEKLFF. The CDR3 DNA is TGTGCCAGCAGTACCCCCGGACAGGGCTCTGAAAAACTGTTTTTT.

This clone came up once. The chain has TRBV28 and TRBJ2-1, with a tentative D call TRBD2 (5 bases). The CDR3 is 17 residues long. Germline CDR1 is MDHEN and CDR2 is SYDVKM. The V and J ends lost 6 bases and 4 bases respectively, with 22 bases between them. CDR3 loop: CASSHNSLSGNYNEQFF. CDR3 bases: TGTGCCAGCAGCCACAATTCCCTGAGCGGAAATTACAATGAGCAGTTCTTC.

This clone was seen a single time. In DNA, the CDR3 is TGTGCCAGCAGCGAGTTAGCGGGAGGGAGCACAGATACGCAGTATTTT. This gives the protein CASSELAGGSTDTQYF. This chain uses TRBV5-4 with TRBJ2-3, with TRBD2 matching over 11 bases. CDR3 length: 16 residues. Trimming removed 4 bases from V and 0 bases from J; junction bases left unmatched: 4. The germline V gene has CDR1 SGHNT and CDR2 YYREEE (reference sequence). The complete variable domain, with remaining parts taken from reference TRBV5-4 and TRBJ2-3, reads ETGVTQSPTHLIKTRGQQVTLRCSSQSGHNTVSWYQQALGQGPQFIFQYYREEENGRGNFPPRFSGLQFPNYSSELNVNALELDDSALYLCASSELAGGSTDTQYFGPGTRLTVL.

The chain carries TRBV2 and TRBJ1-1; no clear D. The CDR3 consists of 15 residues. CDR1 is SNHLY and CDR2 is FYNNEI in the germline V gene. Trimming took off 0 bases at V and 3 bases at J, with 11 bases between the two ends. CDR3 in amino acids: CASSEAPGGYTEAFF. For the CDR3, the DNA is TGTGCCAGCAGTGAAGCGCCGGGAGGGTACACTGAAGCTTTCTTT.